This TCR beta chain was captured in a study of cytomegalovirus exposure and HLA in healthy donors. After removal of 3 bases from V and 9 bases from J, the junction contained 8 bases not matched to a gene. The germline V gene encodes CDR1 MRHNA and CDR2 SNTAGT. This CDR3 is 14 amino acids long. The assay was immunoSEQ multiplex PCR, and TCRdb's table has in-frame clones only and misses some. The sample shows about 78,000 clones, 90% to 96% of them seen only once. This chain uses TRBV6-4 with TRBJ1-2; TRBD1 agrees at 9 bases. Sequences were obtained from PBMCs. This receptor was identified in a man between 18 and 35 years old in good health and CMV-seropositive. CDR3 protein: CASSEIQGARSYTF. CDR3 nucleotides: TGTGCCAGCAGTGAGATACAGGGGGCGCGGAGCTACACCTTC.